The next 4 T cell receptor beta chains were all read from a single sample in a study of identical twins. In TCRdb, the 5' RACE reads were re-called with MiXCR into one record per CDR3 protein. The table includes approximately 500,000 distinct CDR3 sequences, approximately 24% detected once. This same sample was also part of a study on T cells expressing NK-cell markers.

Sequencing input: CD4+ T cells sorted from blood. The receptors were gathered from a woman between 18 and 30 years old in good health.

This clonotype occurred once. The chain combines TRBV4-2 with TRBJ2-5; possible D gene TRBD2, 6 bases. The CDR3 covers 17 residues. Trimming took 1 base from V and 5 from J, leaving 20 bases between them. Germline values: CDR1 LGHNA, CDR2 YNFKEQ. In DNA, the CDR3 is TGTGCCAGCAGCCAAGGAGCGGGCGCGGGGCCGGGGGAGACCCAGTACTTC. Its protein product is CASSQGAGAGPGETQYF.

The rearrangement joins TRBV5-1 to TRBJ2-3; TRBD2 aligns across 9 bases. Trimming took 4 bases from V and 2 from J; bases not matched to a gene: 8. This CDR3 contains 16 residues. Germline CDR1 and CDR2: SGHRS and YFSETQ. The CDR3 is CASSPELAGPTDTQYF. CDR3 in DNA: TGCGCCAGCAGCCCTGAACTAGCGGGCCCCACAGATACGCAGTATTTT.

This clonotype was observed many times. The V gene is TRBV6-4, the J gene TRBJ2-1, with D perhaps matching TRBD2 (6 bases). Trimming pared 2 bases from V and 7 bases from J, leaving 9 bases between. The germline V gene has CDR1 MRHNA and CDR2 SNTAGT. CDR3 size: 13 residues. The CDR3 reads CASSDGAGNEQFF. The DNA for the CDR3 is TGTGCCAGCAGTGACGGGGCGGGAAATGAGCAGTTCTTC.

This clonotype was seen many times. In DNA, the CDR3 is TGTGCCAGCAGCTTAGGTCAGGGTGGTCGTTCACCCCTCCACTTT. Encoded protein: CASSLGQGGRSPLHF. J is TRBJ1-6 and V is TRBV7-2, with D possibly matching TRBD1 (5 bases). Trimming shortened V by 1 base and J by 9 bases, and 13 bases separated the two germline ends. Germline V gene data show CDR1 as SGHTA and CDR2 as FQGNSA. CDR3 size: 15 residues.